These 15 T cell receptor beta chains were all obtained from the same sample, sequenced in a study of CD8 T cells in ankylosing spondylitis. Study conclusions and caveats: There was a TCR beta motif, made of fewer than 10 highly homologous variants, that appeared characteristic of ankylosing spondylitis blood.

TCRdb reanalysed the 5' RACE reads using MiXCR and keeps one entry per CDR3 protein. The sample has 400,000 to 450,000 distinct CDR3 sequences; roughly a sixth are singletons. Their specific antigens are unknown. The sequencing input was blood, either unsorted or a sorted T cell fraction (not recorded which). The origin of the receptors is a male donor with ankylosing spondylitis.

J is TRBJ2-3 and V is TRBV3-1; D is uncertain. This CDR3 contains 15 residues. Germline V gene data show CDR1 as LGHDT and CDR2 as YNNKEL (reference sequence). V gave up 0 bases and J gave up 1 base, with 8 bases separating them. CDR3 in amino acids: CASSQDAAGTDTQYF. The CDR3 DNA follows: TGTGCCAGCAGCCAAGACGCGGCCGGCACAGATACGCAGTATTTT.

The rearrangement links TRBV5-1 to TRBJ2-7, with 8 bases fitting TRBD2. The CDR3 runs 14 residues. The V segment lost 3 bases and the J segment 0 bases; nucleotides outside the gene matches: 2. Germline CDR1 is SGHRS and CDR2 is YFSETQ. The CDR3 spells CASSYGGASYEQYF. For the CDR3, the DNA is TGCGCCAGCAGCTACGGGGGGGCCTCCTACGAGCAGTACTTC.

Only a few counts were recorded for this clonotype. The chain couples TRBV10-3 to TRBJ1-3; 12 positions match TRBD1. Germline values: CDR1 ENHRY, CDR2 SYGVKD. This CDR3 has 15 amino acids. V lost 9 bases to trimming and J lost 4 bases; unmatched junction nucleotides: 7. In DNA form, the CDR3 reads TGTGCCATTTTGGGGACAGGGGGCCTCGGAAACACCATATATTTT. Protein product: CAILGTGGLGNTIYF.

The rearrangement uses TRBV9 and TRBJ2-3; 9 bases match TRBD2. There are 16 residues in the CDR3. The trim removed 5 bases at V and 4 bases at J, leaving 11 bases unmatched. Germline CDR1 reads SGDLS; CDR2 reads YYNGEE. For the CDR3, the DNA is TGTGCCAGCAGTCTAACGATTAGCGGGAGCGCAGATACGCAGTATTTT. Translation gives CASSLTISGSADTQYF. Drawing the rest from reference TRBV9 and TRBJ2-3, the complete variable domain is DSGVTQTPKHLITATGQRVTLRCSPRSGDLSVYWYQQSLDQGLQFLIQYYNGEERAKGNILERFSAQQFPDLHSELNLSSLELGDSALYFCASSLTISGSADTQYFGPGTRLTVL.

This clonotype was seen more than once but under ten times. In nucleotides, the CDR3 is TGTGCCAGCAGTGGGGCTAGCGGGAGGAGAGAGACCCAGTACTTC. This sequence encodes CASSGASGRRETQYF. The genes are TRBV6-1 and TRBJ2-5; 11 positions match TRBD2. From germline, CDR1 is MNHNS and CDR2 SASEGT. V was clipped by 4 bases and J by 4 bases; unmatched bases: 5. The CDR3 totals 15 residues.

Concerning this clonotype: Relative to the germline gene, one junction end is altered; a read error may explain this. The chain joins TRBV5-5 to TRBJ2-7; 7 nucleotides agree with TRBD1. CDR1 and CDR2 (germline): SGHKS, YYEKEE (reference sequence). The CDR3 has 14 amino acids. The CDR3 region is CASSLWDSSYELYF. CDR3 DNA: TGTGCCAGCAGCTTGTGGGACAGCTCCTACGAGCTGTACTTC.

The rearrangement links TRBV15 to TRBJ1-1; the D is unclear. In germline, CDR1 is LNHNV, CDR2 YYDKDF (reference sequence). This CDR3 contains 15 residues. Trimming stripped 0 bases from V and 1 base from J, with 9 bases between. The CDR3 reads CATSRDAGRNTEAFF. CDR3 bases: TGTGCCACCAGCAGAGATGCGGGCAGGAACACTGAAGCTTTCTTT.

The chain joins TRBV20-1 to TRBJ2-7; 8 bases map to TRBD2. CDR1 and CDR2 from the germline V gene are DFQATT and SNEGSKA (reference sequence). The CDR3 length is 13 residues. Trimming cost V 2 bases and J 3 bases; bases outside gene matches: 3. CDR3 bases: TGCAGTGCTAGAACGGGACTAGGCTACGAGCAGTACTTC. This codes for CSARTGLGYEQYF.

This chain joins TRBV18 and TRBJ1-5; a possible D gene is TRBD1 (5 bases). Germline V gene lookup returns CDR1 KGHSH and CDR2 LQKENI. The CDR3 length is 16 residues. Trimming removed 4 bases at V and 0 bases at J, with 13 bases between. Here the CDR3 DNA reads TGTGCCAGCTCACTTGGCCAGGGACTTAGCAATCAGCCCCAGCATTTT. Translated, it gives CASSLGQGLSNQPQHF.

The V call is TRBV4-3, the J call TRBJ2-3; no reliable D call. V gave up 0 bases and J gave up 1 base, with 5 bases separating them. CDR3 length equals 14 residues. Germline V lookup: CDR1 LGHNA, CDR2 YSLEER. The CDR3 DNA sequence: TGCGCCAGCAGCCAAGAGGGCCGCACAGATACGCAGTATTTT. Its protein is CASSQEGRTDTQYF.

The chain joins TRBV29-1 to TRBJ1-6, with D unresolved. The CDR3 loop spans 11 amino acids. Germline assignment: CDR1 SQVTM and CDR2 ANQGSEA. V dropped 4 bases and J dropped 10 bases, with 8 bases sitting between them. Here the CDR3 DNA reads TGCAGCGTTGGGGAGGCCTCACCCCTCCACTTT. Its translation: CSVGEASPLHF.

This clonotype was seen a handful of times. The chain links TRBV5-1 to TRBJ1-4; D is ambiguous. This CDR3 is 16 amino acids long. V was shortened by 4 bases and J by 0 bases, with 13 bases between the two germline ends. CDR1 SGHRS and CDR2 YFSETQ come from the germline V gene. CDR3 nucleotide sequence: TGCGCCAGCAGCAAGCGGACGCAAGCAACTAATGAAAAACTGTTTTTT. Translating gives CASSKRTQATNEKLFF. Full variable domain (remainder filled in from reference TRBV5-1 and TRBJ1-4): KAGVTQTPRYLIKTRGQQVTLSCSPISGHRSVSWYQQTPGQGLQFLFEYFSETQRNKGNFPGRFSGRQFSNSRSEMNVSTLELGDSALYLCASSKRTQATNEKLFFGSGTQLSVL.

The genes are TRBV5-1 and TRBJ2-1; unclear D gene. From germline, CDR1 is SGHRS and CDR2 YFSETQ. The V end was cut by 2 bases, the J end by 5 bases, with 11 bases between. The CDR3 loop spans 14 amino acids. The CDR3 DNA is TGCGCCAGCAGCTTCAGAGGACCTAACAATGAGCAGTTCTTC. It codes for CASSFRGPNNEQFF. Full variable domain (remainder filled in from reference TRBV5-1 and TRBJ2-1): KAGVTQTPRYLIKTRGQQVTLSCSPISGHRSVSWYQQTPGQGLQFLFEYFSETQRNKGNFPGRFSGRQFSNSRSEMNVSTLELGDSALYLCASSFRGPNNEQFFGPGTRLTVL.

This clonotype was seen many times. The chain carries TRBV5-6 and TRBJ1-1; weak D call: TRBD1 (5 bases). V dropped 0 bases and J dropped 7 bases, with 13 bases sitting between them. Germline V gene sequence: CDR1 SGHDT, CDR2 YYEEEE. This CDR3 is built from 14 residues. Here the CDR3 reads CASSLVGTPSEAFF. The CDR3 coding sequence is TGTGCCAGCAGCTTGGTTGGGACGCCTAGTGAAGCTTTCTTT.

There are a few counts of this clonotype. The rearrangement joins TRBV28 to TRBJ2-7; D gene unclear. CDR1 MDHEN and CDR2 SYDVKM come from the germline V gene. The germline V and J ends were trimmed by 3 bases and 3 bases, with 6 bases remaining between them. This CDR3 spans 12 amino acids. CDR3 residues: CASSFGIYEQYF. Here the CDR3 DNA reads TGTGCCAGCAGTTTCGGTATCTACGAGCAGTACTTC.